The 12 T cell receptor beta chains reported below all come from one sample, sequenced in a study of brain T cells in children with intractable seizures. TCRdb's table, derived via immunoSEQ multiplex PCR, lists solely in-frame clones and lacks some. The sample records roughly 80,000 clones, about 93% being singletons. The sequences come from peripheral blood, collected at surgery. These receptor sequences come from a girl aged 2-9 years with Rasmussen encephalitis and intractable seizures.

This chain links TRBV7-9 with TRBJ1-4; possibly TRBD1 for D (5 bases). V dropped 3 bases and J dropped 0 bases, with 8 bases sitting between them. The V gene's germline CDR1 is SEHNR and CDR2 FQNEAQ (reference sequence). The CDR3 length is 15 residues. The CDR3 here is CASSLGVTTNEKLFF. DNA for the CDR3: TGTGCCAGCAGCTTGGGGGTGACAACTAATGAAAAACTGTTTTTT. Complete variable domain (other parts from reference TRBV7-9 and TRBJ1-4): DTGVSQNPRHKITKRGQNVTFRCDPISEHNRLYWYRQTLGQGPEFLTYFQNEAQLEKSRLLSDRFSAERPKGSFSTLEIQRTEQGDSAMYLCASSLGVTTNEKLFFGSGTQLSVL.

This chain joins TRBV7-2 and TRBJ1-2, with unresolved D. V was cut by 4 bases and J by 4 bases, with 13 bases left in between. The germline CDR1 and CDR2 sequences are SGHTA and FQGNSA. The CDR3 loop spans 14 amino acids. The CDR3 DNA is TGTGCCAGCAGCTCCCCGAGCCAACCCTATGGCTACACCTTC. Translated, it gives CASSSPSQPYGYTF.

The chain recombines TRBV7-2 with TRBJ1-3; 9 bases map to TRBD1. Germline CDR1 SGHTA, CDR2 FQGNSA. V was clipped by 3 bases and J by 1 base; unmatched bases: 7. This CDR3 is 17 amino acids long. CDR3 sequence reads: CASSFAGTGSSGNTIYF. CDR3 bases: TGTGCCAGCAGCTTCGCCGGGACAGGGAGTTCTGGAAACACCATATATTTT.

This sequence joins TRBV9 and TRBJ1-1; 7 bases agree with TRBD1. The CDR3 covers 17 residues. V lost 0 bases to trimming and J lost 1 base; unmatched junction nucleotides: 9. Per germline, CDR1 SGDLS and CDR2 YYNGEE. Written as DNA, the CDR3 is TGTGCCAGCAGCGTAGAAGAGTCAGGGGGGCAGAACACTGAAGCTTTCTTT. This translates into CASSVEESGGQNTEAFF. Combining the CDR3 with reference TRBV9 and TRBJ1-1 gives the whole variable domain DSGVTQTPKHLITATGQRVTLRCSPRSGDLSVYWYQQSLDQGLQFLIQYYNGEERAKGNILERFSAQQFPDLHSELNLSSLELGDSALYFCASSVEESGGQNTEAFFGQGTRLTVV.

The V and J genes are TRBV6-8 and TRBJ1-1; D gene uncertain. The CDR3 length is 16 residues. The V gene lost 8 bases and the J gene lost 1 base, with 20 bases spanning the gap. CDR1 is MNHGY and CDR2 is SAAAGT in the germline V gene. CDR3 DNA: TGTGCCAGCCCAATAAAGTGGGCGGCAGGGAACACTGAAGCTTTCTTT. It translates to CASPIKWAAGNTEAFF.

The chain uses TRBV28 and TRBJ2-5; 9 bases map to TRBD2. J was trimmed by 2 bases and V by 6 bases; bases with no gene match: 7. Germline CDR1 reads MDHEN; CDR2 reads SYDVKM. The CDR3 has 15 residues. As DNA, the CDR3 is TGTGCCAGCAGAGATAGGACTAGCGAGCAAGAGACCCAGTACTTC. As protein: CASRDRTSEQETQYF.

V is TRBV2 and J is TRBJ2-4, with D tentatively TRBD1 or TRBD2 (5 bases each). Germline V lookup: CDR1 SNHLY, CDR2 FYNNEI. The CDR3 extends over 13 amino acids. V lost 5 bases, J lost 8 bases, and 13 bases lay in between. The CDR3 here is CASSMGRGDIQYF. The CDR3 nucleotides read TGTGCCAGCAGTATGGGCCGAGGGGACATTCAGTACTTC.

The chain couples TRBV24-1 to TRBJ2-7, with D unclear. CDR1 is KGHDR and CDR2 is SFDVKD in the germline V gene. Between the trimmed V and J ends, which lost 6 bases and 1 base, there was a span of 9 bases. The CDR3 consists of 13 residues. CDR3 protein: CATSSPRSYEQYF. DNA of the CDR3: TGTGCCACCAGTTCCCCGCGGTCCTACGAGCAGTACTTC.

This clone was recorded only once. This chain joins TRBV5-1 and TRBJ1-1, with D possibly TRBD1 on 6 matching bases. The V gene's germline CDR1 is SGHRS and CDR2 YFSETQ. V dropped 3 bases and J dropped 1 base, with 13 bases sitting between them. This CDR3 region has 15 residues. The CDR3 DNA reads TGCGCCAGCAGCTCCACAGGGAAAGGGAACACTGAAGCTTTCTTT. Translating it yields CASSSTGKGNTEAFF.

This chain links TRBV7-2 with TRBJ1-3, with no clear D. Germline CDR1 reads SGHTA; CDR2 reads FQGNSA. The CDR3 length is 15 residues. Trimming took 7 bases from V and 1 from J, leaving 14 bases between them. DNA for the CDR3: TGTGCCAGCACCCGTGTTATAGCATCTGGAAACACCATATATTTT. Encoded protein: CASTRVIASGNTIYF.

The chain links TRBV2 to TRBJ1-4, with 7 nucleotides matching TRBD1. The CDR3 totals 15 residues. Germline CDR1 reads SNHLY; CDR2 reads FYNNEI. V trimming: 3 bases; J trimming: 2 bases; junction bases outside the gene matches: 3. The CDR3 coding sequence is TGTGCCAGCAGTGAGACAGGGCTTACTAATGAAAAACTGTTTTTT. It codes for CASSETGLTNEKLFF.

The chain uses TRBV10-3 and TRBJ1-5; the D gene is possibly TRBD1 (5 bases). This CDR3 region has 12 residues. Trimming stripped 11 bases from V and 5 bases from J, with 13 bases between. CDR1 and CDR2 from the germline V gene are ENHRY and SYGVKD. CDR3 nucleotide sequence: TGTGCCTCTGGACGGGGGGATCAGCCCCAGCATTTT. This gives the protein CASGRGDQPQHF.